What follows describes a single TCR beta chain. TCRdb keeps only in-frame clones here, not all; method: immunoSEQ multiplex PCR. The table includes approximately 140,000 clones, 65% to 80% detected once. These data are taken from a study of blood T cell repertoires in COVID-19. On the study more broadly: Spain, Italy and the United States supplied samples that represented acute and convalescent COVID-19. T cells, B-cell-depleted T cells, or PBMCs provided the cDNA or gDNA that served as material.

The junction had 0 bases not matched to a gene; V was cut back by 9 bases and J by 2 bases. Germline V gives CDR1 ENHRY, CDR2 SYGVKD. CDR3 size: 11 residues. Input material: peripheral blood. The TCR originated in a man aged 80 or over with acute or convalescent COVID-19. This chain joins TRBV10-3 and TRBJ2-7, with 8 bases aligning to TRBD1. The CDR3 bases are TGTGCCATACAGGGGGCCTACGAGCAGTACTTC. Its protein is CAIQGAYEQYF.